The TCR beta chain under discussion was sequenced for a study of blood T cell repertoires in COVID-19. For the study at large: The study drew acute and convalescent COVID-19 samples from the United States, Italy and Spain. T cells, B-cell-depleted T cells, or PBMCs supplied cDNA or gDNA.

How the authors handled the data: Reference gene primer amplification gave nucleated cell count estimates. Method: immunoSEQ multiplex PCR; TCRdb's copy keeps in-frame clones and lacks some. The V and J calls and the clone size are those of that table, but D and trimming were determined from the DNA. In the table there are fewer than 200,000 clones, about 78% of which are singletons. CDR1 is SNHLY, CDR2 FYNNEI, per germline. The CDR3 runs 15 residues. V lost 0 bases and J lost 0; bases outside the gene matches: 1. As to this clone: Other DNA sequences in this specimen translate into the identical CDR3.

The origin of this receptor is a woman aged 50 to 60 with active or convalescent COVID-19. The V call is TRBV2, the J call TRBJ2-5; 7 nucleotides line up with TRBD2. The sequencing sample was made of peripheral blood. The CDR3 nucleotides read TGTGCCAGCAGTGAAGCGGGAGGGTACCAAGAGACCCAGTACTTC. Translation: CASSEAGGYQETQYF.